This TCR beta chain was captured by sequencing in a study of T cell responses to AZD1222 COVID-19 vaccine. In its sample, this clone was seen once. Sequenced by immunoSEQ multiplex PCR; TCRdb stores in-frame clones only, minus some. The profile covers roughly 120,000 clones, with over 80% appearing a single time and 7.9% taken by the ten largest. The clonotype was recovered from an adult who received the AZD1222 COVID-19 vaccine. The material sequenced was peripheral blood, taken 28 days after the second AZD1222 dose.

In DNA form, the CDR3 reads TGTGCCAGCAGCCAAGATTGGGGGTACACCGGGGAGCTGTTTTTT. Its protein is CASSQDWGYTGELFF. This chain links TRBV3-1 (or the pseudogene TRBV3-2) with TRBJ2-2; D could derive from TRBD1 or TRBD2 (5 bases each). V gave up 0 bases and J gave up 3 bases, with 8 bases separating them. Germline V gene data show CDR1 as LGHDT and CDR2 as YNNKEL (reference sequence). This CDR3 comprises 15 residues.